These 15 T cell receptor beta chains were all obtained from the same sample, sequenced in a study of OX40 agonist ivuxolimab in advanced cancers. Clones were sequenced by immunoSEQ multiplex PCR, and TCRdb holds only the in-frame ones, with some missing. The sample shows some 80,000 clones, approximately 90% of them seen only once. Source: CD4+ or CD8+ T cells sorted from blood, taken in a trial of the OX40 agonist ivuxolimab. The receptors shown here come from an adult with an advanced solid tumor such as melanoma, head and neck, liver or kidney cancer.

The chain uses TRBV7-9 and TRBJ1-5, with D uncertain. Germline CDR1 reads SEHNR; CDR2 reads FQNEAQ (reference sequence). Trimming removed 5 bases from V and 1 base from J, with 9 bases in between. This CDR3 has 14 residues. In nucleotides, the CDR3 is TGTGCCAGCAGCCGCCAAGGGAGCAATCAGCCCCAGCATTTT. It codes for CASSRQGSNQPQHF.

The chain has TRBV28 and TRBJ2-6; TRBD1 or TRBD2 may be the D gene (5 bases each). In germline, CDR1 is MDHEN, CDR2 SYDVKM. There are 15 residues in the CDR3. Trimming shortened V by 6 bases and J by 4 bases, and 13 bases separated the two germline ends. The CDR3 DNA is TGTGCCAGCAGCCTAGAGGGGACCGGGGCCAACGTCCTGACTTTC. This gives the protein CASSLEGTGANVLTF.

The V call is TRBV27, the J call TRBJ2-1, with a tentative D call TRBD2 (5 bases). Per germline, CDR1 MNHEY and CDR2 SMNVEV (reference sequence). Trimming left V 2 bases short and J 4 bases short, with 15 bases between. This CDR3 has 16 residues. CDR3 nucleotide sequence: TGTGCCAGCAGTTTAGATGGGAGATCCCTTTACAATGAGCAGTTCTTC. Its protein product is CASSLDGRSLYNEQFF.

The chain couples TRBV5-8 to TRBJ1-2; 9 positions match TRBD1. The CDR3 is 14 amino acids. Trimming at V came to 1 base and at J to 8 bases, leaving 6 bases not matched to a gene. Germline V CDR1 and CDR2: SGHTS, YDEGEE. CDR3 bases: TGTGCCAGCAGCTTGAAAGGACAGGGGTGGGGCTACACCTTC. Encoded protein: CASSLKGQGWGYTF. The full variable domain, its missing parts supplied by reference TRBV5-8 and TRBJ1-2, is EAGVTQSPTHLIKTRGQQATLRCSPISGHTSVYWYQQALGLGLQFLLWYDEGEERNRGNFPPRFSGRQFPNYSSELNVNALELEDSALYLCASSLKGQGWGYTFGSGTRLTVV.

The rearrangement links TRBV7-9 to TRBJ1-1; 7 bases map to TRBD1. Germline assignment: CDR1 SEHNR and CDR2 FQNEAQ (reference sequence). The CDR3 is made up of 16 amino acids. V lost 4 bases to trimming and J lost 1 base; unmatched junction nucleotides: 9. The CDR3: CASSYVRDRKNTEAFF. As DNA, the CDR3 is TGTGCCAGCAGCTACGTCCGGGACAGAAAGAACACTGAAGCTTTCTTT.

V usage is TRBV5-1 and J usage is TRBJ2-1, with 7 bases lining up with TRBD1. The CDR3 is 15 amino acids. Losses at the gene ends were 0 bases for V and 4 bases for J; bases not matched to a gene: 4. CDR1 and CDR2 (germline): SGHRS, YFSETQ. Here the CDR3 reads CASSLAGQTYNEQFF. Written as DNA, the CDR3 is TGCGCCAGCAGCTTGGCGGGACAGACATACAATGAGCAGTTCTTC.

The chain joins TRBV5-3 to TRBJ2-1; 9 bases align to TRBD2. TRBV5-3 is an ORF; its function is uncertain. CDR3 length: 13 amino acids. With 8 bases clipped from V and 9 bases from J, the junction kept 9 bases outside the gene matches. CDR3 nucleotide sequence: TGTGCCAGTGCGTGGCGGGGGGGCTGTGAGCAGTTCTTC. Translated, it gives CASAWRGGCEQFF.

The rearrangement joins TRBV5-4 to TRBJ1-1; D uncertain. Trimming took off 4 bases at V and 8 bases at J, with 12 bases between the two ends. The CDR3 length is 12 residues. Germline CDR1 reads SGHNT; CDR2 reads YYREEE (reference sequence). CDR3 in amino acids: CASSPHGREAFF. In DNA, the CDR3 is TGTGCCAGCAGCCCCCATGGGAGGGAAGCTTTCTTT.

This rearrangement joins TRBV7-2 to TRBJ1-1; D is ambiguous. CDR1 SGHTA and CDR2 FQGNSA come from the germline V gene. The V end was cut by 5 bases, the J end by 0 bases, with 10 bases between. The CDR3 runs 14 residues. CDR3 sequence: CASSLGRLNTEAFF. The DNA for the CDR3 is TGTGCCAGCAGCCTCGGGAGGTTGAACACTGAAGCTTTCTTT.

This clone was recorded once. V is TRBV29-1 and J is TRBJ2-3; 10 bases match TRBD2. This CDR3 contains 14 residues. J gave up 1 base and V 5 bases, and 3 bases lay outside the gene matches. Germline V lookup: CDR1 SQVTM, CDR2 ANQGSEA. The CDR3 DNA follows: TGCAGCGTTTTCGGGACTAGCGGCACAGATACGCAGTATTTT. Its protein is CSVFGTSGTDTQYF.

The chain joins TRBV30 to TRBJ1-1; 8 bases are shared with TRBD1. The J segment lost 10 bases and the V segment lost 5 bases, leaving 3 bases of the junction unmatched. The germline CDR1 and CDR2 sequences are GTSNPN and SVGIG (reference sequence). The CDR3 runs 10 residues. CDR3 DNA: TGTGCCTGGCAGGGGGCACGAGCTTTCTTT. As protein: CAWQGARAFF.

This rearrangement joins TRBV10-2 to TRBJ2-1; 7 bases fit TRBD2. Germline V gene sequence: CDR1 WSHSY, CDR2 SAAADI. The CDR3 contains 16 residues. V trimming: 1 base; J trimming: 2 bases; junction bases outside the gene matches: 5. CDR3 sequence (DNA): TGCGCCAGCAGTGAGTGGCGGGGGACCCCCTACAATGAGCAGTTCTTC. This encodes CASSEWRGTPYNEQFF.

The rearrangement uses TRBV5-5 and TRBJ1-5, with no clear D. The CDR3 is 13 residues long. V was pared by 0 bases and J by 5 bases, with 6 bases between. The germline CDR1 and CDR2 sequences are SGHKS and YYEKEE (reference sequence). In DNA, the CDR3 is TGTGCCAGCAGCTTGGTTGCGGATCAGCCCCAGCATTTT. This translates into CASSLVADQPQHF.

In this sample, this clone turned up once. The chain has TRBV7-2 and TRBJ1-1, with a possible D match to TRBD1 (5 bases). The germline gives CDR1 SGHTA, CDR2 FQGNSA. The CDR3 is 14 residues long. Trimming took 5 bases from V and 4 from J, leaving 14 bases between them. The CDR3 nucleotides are TGTGCCAGCAGCCTTTCCGCAGGGACCACTGAAGCTTTCTTT. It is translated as CASSLSAGTTEAFF.

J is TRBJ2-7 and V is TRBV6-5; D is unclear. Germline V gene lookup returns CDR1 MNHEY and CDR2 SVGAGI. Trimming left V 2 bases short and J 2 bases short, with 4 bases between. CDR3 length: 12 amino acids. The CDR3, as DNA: TGTGCCAGCAGTTACGACACCTACGAGCAGTACTTC. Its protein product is CASSYDTYEQYF.